This T cell receptor beta chain was observed in a study of OX40 agonist ivuxolimab in advanced cancers. Study-wide results and caveats: Compared with others, partial responders at 0.1-3.0 mg/kg displayed clonal expansion among the lowest. The mean number of expanded clones was higher in CD8+ T cells than in CD4+.

Here immunoSEQ multiplex PCR was the method, and the copy in TCRdb shows in-frame clones only, minus some. The table shows approximately 55,000 clones, with 87% occurring only once. Peripheral blood came from all dose cohorts at three timepoints. V shed 0 bases and J shed 1 base, with 9 bases lying between them. The CDR3 has 15 residues. The germline gives CDR1 SGHAT, CDR2 FQNNGV. A word on this clone: Its specificity is not known.

The input for sequencing was CD4+ or CD8+ T cells sorted from blood, taken in a trial of the OX40 agonist ivuxolimab. The TCR originated in an adult with an advanced solid tumor such as melanoma, head and neck, liver or kidney cancer. The V call is TRBV11-2, the J call TRBJ1-1; D is ambiguous. The CDR3 here is CASSLEAGGNTEAFF. CDR3 sequence (DNA): TGTGCCAGCAGCTTAGAAGCAGGCGGGAACACTGAAGCTTTCTTT.